This entry features one T cell receptor (beta chain) sequence. Its antigen remains unidentified. The V gene lost 7 bases and the J gene lost 3 bases, with 9 bases spanning the gap. Germline CDR1 reads LNHDA; CDR2 reads SQIVND (reference sequence). This CDR3 is 12 amino acids long. The record originates from a study of shared clonotypes between healthy human individuals. TCRdb keeps only in-frame clones here, not all; method: immunoSEQ multiplex PCR. The table includes approximately 530,000 clones, approximately 95% detected once. Overall study results and limits: Of the naive CD4 clonotypes, about 5% were shared across a few donors.

Sequenced material: naive CD4+ T cells sorted from blood. Sample subset: CD45RA+ positively selected. The clonotype was recovered from a woman in her 30s in good health. This chain joins TRBV19 and TRBJ1-1; D may be TRBD1 (5 bases). The chain's CDR3 is CASTGTYTEAFF. The DNA for the CDR3 is TGTGCCAGTACGGGGACCTACACTGAAGCTTTCTTT.